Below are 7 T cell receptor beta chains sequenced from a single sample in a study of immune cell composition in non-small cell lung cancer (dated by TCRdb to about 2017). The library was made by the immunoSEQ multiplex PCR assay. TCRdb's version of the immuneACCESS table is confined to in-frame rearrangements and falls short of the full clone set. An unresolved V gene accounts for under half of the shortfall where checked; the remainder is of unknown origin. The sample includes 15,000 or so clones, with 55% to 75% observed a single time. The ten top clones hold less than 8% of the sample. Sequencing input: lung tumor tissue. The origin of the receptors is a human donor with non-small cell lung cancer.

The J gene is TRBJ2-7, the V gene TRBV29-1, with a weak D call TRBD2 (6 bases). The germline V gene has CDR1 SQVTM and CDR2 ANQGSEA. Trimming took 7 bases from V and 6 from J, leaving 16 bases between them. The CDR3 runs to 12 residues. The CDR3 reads CSGGDFGSEQYF. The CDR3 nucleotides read TGCAGCGGAGGGGACTTCGGTTCCGAGCAGTACTTC.

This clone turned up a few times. CDR3 in amino acids: CAWSTGRTGANVLTF. CDR3 bases: TGTGCCTGGAGTACGGGGAGAACTGGGGCCAACGTCCTGACTTTC. The chain recombines TRBV30 with TRBJ2-6; TRBD2 is a possible D gene (5 bases). The CDR3 consists of 15 residues. With 2 bases removed from V and 2 bases from J, the gap between germline ends came to 10 bases. Germline V gene data show CDR1 as GTSNPN and CDR2 as SVGIG (reference sequence).

The CDR3 here is CASRQGARDEKLFF. The CDR3 DNA is TGTGCCAGTCGACAGGGGGCCAGGGATGAAAAACTGTTTTTT. The rearrangement joins TRBV25-1 to TRBJ1-4; 10 bases are a match to TRBD1. The CDR3 consists of 14 residues. Germline CDR1 and CDR2: MGHDK and SYGVNS. After removal of 9 bases from V and 6 bases from J, the junction contained 7 bases not matched to a gene.

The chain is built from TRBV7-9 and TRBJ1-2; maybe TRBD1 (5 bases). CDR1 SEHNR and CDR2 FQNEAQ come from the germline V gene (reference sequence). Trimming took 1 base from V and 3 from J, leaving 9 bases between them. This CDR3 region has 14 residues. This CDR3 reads CASSLGQTYYGYTF. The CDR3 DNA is TGTGCCAGCAGCTTAGGACAGACTTACTATGGCTACACCTTC.

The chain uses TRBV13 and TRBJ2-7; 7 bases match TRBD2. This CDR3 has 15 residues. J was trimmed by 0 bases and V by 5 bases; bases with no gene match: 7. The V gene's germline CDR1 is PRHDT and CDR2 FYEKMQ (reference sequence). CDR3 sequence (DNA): TGTGCCAGCAGCCCTAGCGGACCTTTCTCCTACGAGCAGTACTTC. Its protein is CASSPSGPFSYEQYF.

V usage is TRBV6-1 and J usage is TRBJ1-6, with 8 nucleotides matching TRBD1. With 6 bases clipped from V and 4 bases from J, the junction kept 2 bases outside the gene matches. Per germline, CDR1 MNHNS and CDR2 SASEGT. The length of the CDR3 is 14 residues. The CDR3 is CASRGQGYNSPLHF. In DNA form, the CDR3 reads TGTGCCAGCAGAGGACAGGGATATAATTCACCCCTCCACTTT.

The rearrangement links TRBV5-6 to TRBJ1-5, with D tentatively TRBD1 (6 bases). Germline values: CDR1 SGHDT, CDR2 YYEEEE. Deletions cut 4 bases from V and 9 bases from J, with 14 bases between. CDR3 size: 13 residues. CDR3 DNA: TGTGCCAGCAGCCGGGAGGGGGGCCTGCCCCAGCATTTT. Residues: CASSREGGLPQHF.